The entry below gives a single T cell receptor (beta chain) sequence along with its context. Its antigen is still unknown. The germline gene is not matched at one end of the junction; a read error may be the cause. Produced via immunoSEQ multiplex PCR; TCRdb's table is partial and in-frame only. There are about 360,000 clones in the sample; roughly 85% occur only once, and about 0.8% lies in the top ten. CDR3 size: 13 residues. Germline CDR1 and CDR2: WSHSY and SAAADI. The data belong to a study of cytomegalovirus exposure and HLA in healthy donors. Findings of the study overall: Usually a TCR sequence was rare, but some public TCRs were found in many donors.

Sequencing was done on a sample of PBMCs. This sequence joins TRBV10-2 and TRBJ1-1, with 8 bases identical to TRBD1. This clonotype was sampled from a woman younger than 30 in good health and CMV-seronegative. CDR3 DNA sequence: TGCGCCAGCAGGGAGTCAGGGGGCTCTGAAGCTTTCTTT. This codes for CASRESGGSEAFF.